This T cell receptor beta chain was captured by sequencing in a study of OX40 agonist ivuxolimab in advanced cancers. Looking at the study overall: With a range of 23 to 79, age averaged roughly 61 years, and about 82% were male. One hepatocellular carcinoma and two cutaneous melanoma patients partially responded. Whole-study findings and limits: CD8+ T cells averaged more expanded clones than CD4+. Both blood CD4+ and CD8+ T cells showed clonal growth by week 6 at 0.1 to 3.0 mg/kg.

With regard to this clone: The target antigen is unknown.

Only in-frame clones appear in the TCRdb table, and some are missing; sequencing was by immunoSEQ multiplex PCR. The data show 77,000 or so clones, 94% seen once. Germline CDR1 SGDLS, CDR2 YYNGEE. The CDR3 has 15 residues. V was pared by 4 bases and J by 0 bases, with 14 bases between. The sequence was collected from an adult with an advanced solid tumor such as melanoma, head and neck, liver or kidney cancer. The chain is built from TRBV9 and TRBJ2-7; tentative D call: TRBD2 (5 bases). The sample here was CD4+ or CD8+ T cells sorted from blood, taken in a trial of the OX40 agonist ivuxolimab. CDR3 protein: CASSQTGSPSYEQYF. Here the CDR3 DNA reads TGTGCCAGCAGCCAAACGGGAAGCCCCTCCTACGAGCAGTACTTC.